Below, one TCR beta chain is given with its context. No cognate antigen has been identified for it. Base qualities are not recorded, but no much larger clone differs from it by a single base. The cohort comprised 550 to 700 healthy bone marrow donors. All cohort members were sampled while nominally healthy, although unrecorded immune exposures were likely present. The donor was CMV seronegative and was included in the group of around 320 seronegative cohort members. A peripheral blood sample was collected from each donor, and TCR beta sequencing was performed on peripheral blood mononuclear cells. Genomic DNA was extracted from the blood cell samples with the Qiagen DNeasy Blood Extraction Kit. According to the germline V gene, CDR1 reads SGHRS and CDR2 reads YFSETQ. Including the terminal cysteine and phenylalanine, the CDR3 comprises 15 residues. Only the CDR3 DNA is retained, 45 bases long and in frame from the first base. V drops 1 base and J drops 0 bases, leaving 7 bases in between.

Libraries were constructed by the immunoSEQ multiplex PCR assay. The multiplex PCR relied on a mix of 60 forward primers for TCR Vbeta segments and 13 reverse primers for TCR Jbeta segments. The CDR3 region of rearranged TCR beta genes was amplified from genomic DNA by a multiplex PCR assay. Amplified TCR beta libraries were sequenced as 87-base-pair reads on the Illumina HiSeq System. From the authors' description of their analysis: In a later analysis, some 80 million unique TCR beta chains were counted across the 650 to 750 repertoires, and roughly 11 million of these chains were shared by at least two donors. A nearest-neighbor algorithm error-corrected the raw reads and collapsed the reads into unique sequences, merging closely related sequences to remove PCR and sequencing errors. To assign V, D and J gene segments, CDR3 sequences were aligned to IMGT reference sequences. For a sequence to be retained, a match of at least six nucleotides was required to both a V gene segment and a J gene segment. Rearrangements were classified as productive when the CDR3 lacked stop codons and remained in frame with V and J, and all other rearrangements were classified as non-productive. CDR3 was defined according to IMGT convention as the region running from the second conserved V-encoded cysteine to the conserved J-encoded phenylalanine. Sequences without an unambiguous match to a single V gene segment were excluded from the earlier analysis of a few hundred of the donors. In an earlier analysis of some 590 of the donors, V segments were called functional above 56.7% productive rearrangements and were called segregating when the between-donor standard deviation exceeded 5%. A statistical classification framework was built for diagnosing cytomegalovirus status from the catalog of TCR beta chain sequences. A later analysis assigned V and J genes by comparing TCR nucleotide sequences with IMGT/GENE-DB human TR gene sequences. The TCRdist pipeline was used in a later analysis to assign CDR3 sequences and most-parsimonious VDJ recombination scenarios. A later analysis defined each TCR beta chain by its CDR3 amino acid sequence plus V-gene family, and excluded reads lacking a unique V-gene family. In a later analysis, 450 to 600 highly shared, low-generation-probability nucleotide sequences were removed to address suspected cross-contamination and a sequencing artifact. For each public chain, a later analysis derived a clonal expansion index from normalized ranks of inferred template counts within each repertoire. In a later analysis, generation probabilities were computed with a VDJ recombination model fitted to out-of-frame rearrangements, and the resulting probabilities were checked against IGoR. Hypergeometric tests were used in a later analysis to score TCR-TCR, TCR-HLA and TCR-CMV co-occurrence, with a repertoire-size bias correction applied to the TCR pairs. False discovery rates were estimated in a later analysis by permuting HLA or CMV assignments 20 times. A later analysis grouped co-occurring TCRs with DBSCAN, adding TCRdist sequence similarity when clustering within HLA-allele-positive subsets. Co-occurrence clustering excluded repertoires with fewer than 30,000 or more than 120,000 public chains, plus five with anomalous nucleotide sharing. TCRdb mirrors the immuneACCESS table, restricted to in-frame sequences. Some clones are absent from its copies; in checked studies, under half trace to an unresolved V gene, and the reason for the others is unknown. The V and J calls and clone size are taken from that table; D and trimming were inferred from the DNA. Present in this sample are 100,000 to 150,000 clones, about 85% of which were seen just once. The top ten hold 0.24% of the sample.

The sample comes from a study of cytomegalovirus exposure and HLA in healthy donors (dated by TCRdb to the late 2010s). In terms of the full investigation: An earlier analysis of approximately 550 of the donors reported about 250 Gb of sequence data and around 120 million unique TCR beta sequences from roughly 200 million T cells. Around 320 gigabases of sequencing data and 70 million to 85 million unique TCR sequences were included in an early release covering about 700 HLA-typed donors. Among the roughly 400 genotyped donors, around 79% belonged to the genetic ancestry cluster associated with self-reported Caucasian donors. The study was designed to test whether signatures of past pathogen exposure could be identified by cataloging public T cell receptors. The study profiled the T cell repertoires of under 850 subjects by immunosequencing and related them to cytomegalovirus serostatus. Besides the first cohort of under 700 subjects, a separate validation cohort made up of about 120 different subjects was used. To predict cytomegalovirus infection status, the study brought together high-throughput TCR immunosequencing, statistical association of individual TCRs with disease status, and machine learning. To study patterns of TCR occurrence, a later analysis re-analyzed previously published TCR beta repertoires from 550 to 800 donors and added high-resolution HLA genotyping. Rather than using new phenotypic data, the later analysis identified candidate immune exposures from TCR beta sequences and from how often those sequences occurred across donors. An earlier analysis of a few hundred of the donors applied high-throughput TCR beta sequencing to assess whether each TCR beta V gene segment acted as functional or pseudogenic. Donor age, sex, ethnicity and CMV serostatus were compiled alongside the repertoire data. Genome-wide SNP genotypes for about three fifths of the 666 donors were used in a later genetic analysis, which treated that subset as a discovery cohort. Every discovery cohort repertoire had been produced on one sequencing platform. HLA typing included class I and class II loci at four-digit resolution. Typing coverage varied by locus: about 620-630 donors for A, B, C, DRB1 and DQB1; 500 to 550 for DQA1; more than 600 for DPA1; about 450 for DPB1. Because of strong linkage in the cohort, four to six DR-DQ haplotypes were treated as single units for association and clustering. Across approximately 400 genotyped donors of the cohort, an average of about 240,000 unique TCR beta nucleotide sequences per donor were sequenced, and around 19% of those sequences were non-productive. The full study reports these points: Assigning TCR associations to individual alleles was difficult when HLA alleles, especially DR and DQ, strongly co-occurred. Presence/absence analyses assumed roughly uniform sequencing depth across donors, an assumption that may not hold. The classifier was reported to diagnose cytomegalovirus status with high specificity and sensitivity in both the original cohort and the validation cohort. A further reported finding was that TCR beta sequences accurately predicted the HLA-A and HLA-B alleles for most subjects in the first cohort. While some public TCRs were present in many individuals, most TCR sequences turned up only very rarely across donors. An association between a missense DCLRE1C variant and V-gene and J-gene trimming of TCR beta chains was found in a later genetic analysis and replicated in an independent cohort. A cluster of highly shared sequence variants was judged likely to be a technical artifact of the sequencing pipeline. For the cohort, immune exposure information was limited to CMV serostatus. According to a later analysis, most CMV-associated TCR beta chains appeared to be HLA-restricted, and the HLA associations seemed to be driven largely by CMV exposure. In the study, about 150 TCR beta chains were listed as associated with cytomegalovirus. The authors suggested that the approach could potentially be generalized to other disease states and immunological phenotypes. Because counts were too low, approximately 18 rarely observed V segments, including chromosome 9 orphons, were excluded from the earlier analysis of several hundred of the donors. Correlated functional status among segregating V segments might reflect linkage disequilibrium, but an unknown experimental factor could not be ruled out. HLA typing was unavailable for some donors at each locus, so association tests used only the typed subset. Because the 87-base-pair reads could not distinguish some IMGT-functional V segments, including TRBV6-2 and TRBV6-3, those segments were excluded. A few of the identified cytomegalovirus-associated TCR beta chains were confirmed in vitro to be specific for cytomegalovirus antigens. In a later analysis, several top co-occurrence clusters were reported to appear linked to parvovirus B19, influenza, CMV and Epstein-Barr virus. In an earlier analysis of approximately 600 of the donors, most TCR beta V segments were observed in productive rearrangements about 87% or about 30% of the time, broadly matching IMGT annotations. According to a later genetic analysis, donors in an Asian-associated ancestry cluster had fewer N-insertions in productive TCRs than the approximately 630-donor mean. According to a later analysis, TCR association rates differed among HLA loci, with DRB1 alleles showing the most associated TCRs and HLA-C alleles showing the fewest. A later analysis associated 16,951 TCR beta sequences with specific HLA alleles at a false discovery rate of 0.05. In this cohort, only TCR beta chains were sequenced, and detectable features were limited by the absence of alpha or paired-chain data. A later analysis found that HLA-associated TCR beta chains were more clonally expanded and had lower generation probabilities than equally common non-associated chains.

This TCR derives from a man in his fifties or sixties in good health and CMV-seronegative. Sequencing used PBMCs. The chain is assembled from TRBV5-1 and TRBJ1-4; the D segment cannot be called with confidence. The nucleotides read TGCGCCAGCAGCTTGTCTCAGGCAACTAATGAAAAACTGTTTTTT. This encodes CASSLSQATNEKLFF.